Below are 26 T cell receptor beta chains sequenced from a single sample in a study of PD-1 blockade in classical Hodgkin lymphoma. Profiling relied on immunoSEQ multiplex PCR, and the TCRdb table lists in-frame clones only, not all of them. The sample records around 50,000 clones, approximately 72% being singletons. Time point in this sample: cycle 4 day 1 (C4D1), after more than five weeks of nivolumab. Every one of the patients relapsed after autologous stem cell transplantation (brentuximab vedotin exposure was variable). The sample in question was peripheral blood mononuclear cells (PBMCs), obtained before the fourth cycle of nivolumab. Source of these receptors: a human donor with classical Hodgkin lymphoma.

This chain uses TRBV18 with TRBJ2-1, with TRBD2 matching over 8 bases. The V gene's germline CDR1 is KGHSH and CDR2 LQKENI. The V segment lost 2 bases and the J segment 5 bases; nucleotides outside the gene matches: 17. This CDR3 region has 19 residues. The CDR3: CASSPMGPGLVVGDNEQFF. The DNA for the CDR3 is TGTGCCAGCTCACCAATGGGGCCGGGACTAGTGGTTGGGGACAATGAGCAGTTCTTC.

J is TRBJ2-7 and V is TRBV5-8, with 7 bases matching TRBD1. Trimming at V came to 5 bases and at J to 8 bases, leaving 13 bases not matched to a gene. The germline V gene has CDR1 SGHTS and CDR2 YDEGEE. CDR3 length: 14 amino acids. CDR3 protein: CASSYGTAYDQQYF. The CDR3 coding sequence is TGTGCCAGCAGTTACGGGACAGCGTACGATCAGCAGTACTTC.

The chain has TRBV28 and TRBJ1-1; D perhaps matches TRBD1 (5 bases). V dropped 8 bases and J dropped 6 bases, with 19 bases sitting between them. Germline V CDR1 and CDR2: MDHEN, SYDVKM. The CDR3 spans 14 residues. The CDR3 DNA reads TGTGCCAGCGCCCCGGGGCAGGAATTGCCTGAAGCTTTCTTT. Amino acid sequence: CASAPGQELPEAFF.

This clone was observed a handful of times. The rearrangement joins TRBV7-2 to TRBJ1-5, with D tentatively TRBD1 (5 bases). The CDR3 has 15 amino acids. Per the germline V gene, CDR1 is SGHTA and CDR2 is FQGNSA. V was trimmed by 4 bases and J by 2 bases, leaving 12 bases between them. The CDR3 loop reads CASSSGRGGNQPQHF. As DNA, the CDR3 is TGTGCCAGCAGCTCCGGTCGAGGGGGCAATCAGCCCCAGCATTTT.

The gene calls are TRBV19 and TRBJ1-2; D may be TRBD1 (5 bases). Looked up from germline, CDR1 is LNHDA and CDR2 is SQIVND (reference sequence). Trimming took 5 bases from V and 4 from J, leaving 11 bases between them. The CDR3 contains 13 residues. The CDR3 bases are TGTGCCAGTAGTGCGACAGACTTCTATGGCTACACCTTC. Its translation is CASSATDFYGYTF.

This clone was recorded many times. An end of the junction differs from the germline gene, which may be a read error. This chain uses TRBV4-3 with TRBJ2-5; D might be TRBD1 or TRBD2, each matching 5 bases. CDR1 LGHNA and CDR2 YSLEER come from the germline V gene. This CDR3 spans 15 amino acids. The CDR3 loop is CASSQDGISWDPNHF. The CDR3 bases are TGCGCCAGCAGCCAAGATGGAATCTCGTGGGACCCTAACCACTTC.

The chain recombines TRBV28 with TRBJ2-2; perhaps TRBD1 as D (5 bases). The CDR3 extends over 15 amino acids. Trimming left V 8 bases short and J 4 bases short, with 17 bases between. The germline gives CDR1 MDHEN, CDR2 SYDVKM. As DNA, the CDR3 is TGTGCCAGCGATAACCCAGGGTCGTTCACCGGGGAGCTGTTTTTT. Amino acid sequence: CASDNPGSFTGELFF.

The chain combines TRBV5-3 with TRBJ1-4; D possibly corresponds to TRBD1 (6 bases). TRBV5-3 is an ORF for which the function is uncertain. The length of the CDR3 is 15 residues. V was shortened by 0 bases and J by 7 bases, with 13 bases between the two germline ends. Here the CDR3 DNA reads TGTGCCAGAAGCTTGGACAGGGTTCCTTCTGAAAAACTGTTTTTT. Its translation is CARSLDRVPSEKLFF.

The rearrangement links TRBV5-3 to TRBJ2-7, with D possibly matching TRBD1 (8 bases). TRBV5-3 has ORF status, its function being uncertain. This CDR3 is 14 amino acids long. V lost 4 bases, J lost 5 bases, and 16 bases lay in between. Written as DNA, the CDR3 is TGTGCCAGAAGCCCCAGGACAGGGAGGGACGAGCAGTACTTC. As protein: CARSPRTGRDEQYF.

The chain links TRBV25-1 to TRBJ2-7; D call uncertain. Trimming pared 2 bases from V and 0 bases from J, leaving 8 bases between. From germline, CDR1 is MGHDK and CDR2 SYGVNS. This CDR3 spans 14 amino acids. CDR3 coding DNA: TGTGCCAGCAGTGAAGGCTGGAGCTCCTACGAGCAGTACTTC. It encodes CASSEGWSSYEQYF.

The chain uses TRBV4-2 and TRBJ2-7, with 9 bases that match TRBD1. Germline lookup yields CDR1 LGHNA and CDR2 YNFKEQ. J gave up 1 base and V 0 bases, and 1 base lay outside the gene matches. The length of the CDR3 is 15 residues. The CDR3 bases are TGTGCCAGCAGCCAAGAGACAGGGGGGTCCTACGAGCAGTACTTC. Encoded protein: CASSQETGGSYEQYF.

This clone was found once. The chain recombines TRBV27 with TRBJ2-7; 13 bases fit TRBD2. V shed 2 bases and J 4 bases; nucleotides not matched to a gene: 26. The V gene's germline CDR1 is MNHEY and CDR2 SMNVEV (reference sequence). This CDR3 comprises 23 residues. Here the CDR3 reads CASSLRPLRAGTSGTKGGYEQYF. CDR3 nucleotides: TGTGCCAGCAGTTTACGCCCATTACGAGCCGGGACTAGCGGGACAAAAGGGGGGTACGAGCAGTACTTC.

This clone was detected a few times. CDR3: CASTTWGAGRGYTF. In DNA form, the CDR3 reads TGTGCCAGCACTACGTGGGGGGCCGGGCGAGGCTACACCTTC. The rearrangement uses TRBV5-4 and TRBJ1-2, with D perhaps matching TRBD1 (6 bases). Germline V gene lookup returns CDR1 SGHNT and CDR2 YYREEE (reference sequence). V lost 6 bases and J 8 bases, leaving 20 bases between the germline ends. This CDR3 has 14 amino acids. Full variable domain (outside the CDR3, taken from reference TRBV5-4 and TRBJ1-2): ETGVTQSPTHLIKTRGQQVTLRCSSQSGHNTVSWYQQALGQGPQFIFQYYREEENGRGNFPPRFSGLQFPNYSSELNVNALELDDSALYLCASTTWGAGRGYTFGSGTRLTVV.

Sample share makes this clone medium-sized. The rearrangement uses TRBV28 and TRBJ1-5, with D uncertain. From germline, CDR1 is MDHEN and CDR2 SYDVKM. Between the trimmed V and J ends, which lost 3 bases and 6 bases, there was a span of 3 bases. The CDR3 runs to 11 residues. This CDR3 is CASSFAQPQHF. Written as DNA, the CDR3 is TGTGCCAGCAGTTTCGCTCAGCCCCAGCATTTT.

V gene TRBV28 combines with J gene TRBJ2-3; 8 positions match TRBD1. V lost 3 bases to trimming and J lost 0 bases; unmatched junction nucleotides: 5. Germline values: CDR1 MDHEN, CDR2 SYDVKM. This CDR3 spans 16 amino acids. CDR3 in amino acids: CASSFRTGISTDTQYF. CDR3 nucleotides: TGTGCCAGCAGTTTCCGGACAGGGATTAGCACAGATACGCAGTATTTT.

V and J are TRBV7-9 and TRBJ2-4, with D perhaps matching TRBD1 (6 bases). CDR1 and CDR2 from the germline V gene are SEHNR and FQNEAQ (reference sequence). The CDR3 is made up of 16 amino acids. V was clipped by 2 bases and J by 8 bases, with 19 bases between them. CDR3 amino acids: CASSLMGQTSPDIQYF. DNA for the CDR3: TGTGCCAGCAGCTTAATGGGACAAACCTCGCCGGACATTCAGTACTTC. Looking up the rest from reference TRBV7-9 and TRBJ2-4 gives the full variable domain: DTGVSQNPRHKITKRGQNVTFRCDPISEHNRLYWYRQTLGQGPEFLTYFQNEAQLEKSRLLSDRFSAERPKGSFSTLEIQRTEQGDSAMYLCASSLMGQTSPDIQYFGAGTRLSVL.

The V gene is TRBV5-6, the J gene TRBJ2-5; D not resolved. The CDR3 is made up of 13 amino acids. Per the germline V gene, CDR1 is SGHDT and CDR2 is YYEEEE. The V end lost 3 bases, the J end lost 2 bases, and 8 bases lay between the germline ends. CDR3: CASSWVEQETQYF. In DNA, the CDR3 is TGTGCCAGCAGCTGGGTAGAGCAAGAGACCCAGTACTTC.

The J gene is TRBJ1-1, the V gene TRBV28, with D possibly matching TRBD1 (5 bases). Deletions cut 3 bases from V and 4 bases from J, with 15 bases between. The CDR3 is 15 amino acids. Per the germline V gene, CDR1 is MDHEN and CDR2 is SYDVKM. CDR3: CASSFVQGWATEAFF. The CDR3 region has the DNA TGTGCCAGCAGTTTTGTTCAGGGCTGGGCCACTGAAGCTTTCTTT. The full variable domain, completed using reference TRBV28 and TRBJ1-1, is DVKVTQSSRYLVKRTGEKVFLECVQDMDHENMFWYRQDPGLGLRLIYFSYDVKMKEKGDIPEGYSVSREKKERFSLILESASTNQTSMYLCASSFVQGWATEAFFGQGTRLTVV.

The chain uses TRBV5-6 and TRBJ1-5; no reliable D call. Germline V gene sequence: CDR1 SGHDT, CDR2 YYEEEE. This CDR3 spans 16 amino acids. Trimming removed 2 bases at V and 0 bases at J, with 12 bases between. The CDR3 DNA reads TGTGCCAGCAGCTTAAGTGGCACGGGTAGCAATCAGCCCCAGCATTTT. Encoded protein: CASSLSGTGSNQPQHF.

Turning to this clone: One end of the junction does not line up with germline, which may come from a read error. This sequence joins TRBV6-5 and TRBJ2-3; a possible D gene is TRBD2 (5 bases). This CDR3 is built from 14 residues. Germline CDR1 is MNHEY and CDR2 is SVGAGI. The CDR3, as DNA: TGTGCCACCAGTGATGAGGACTCTACAGATACGCAGTATTTT. Residues: CATSDEDSTDTQYF.

V is TRBV7-9 and J is TRBJ1-1; perhaps TRBD1 as D (5 bases). CDR1 is SEHNR, CDR2 FQNEAQ, per germline (reference sequence). V was clipped by 4 bases and J by 10 bases, with 13 bases between them. This CDR3 is 12 amino acids long. CDR3 amino acids: CASSSDSPGAFF. The CDR3 coding sequence is TGTGCCAGCAGCTCTGACAGTCCTGGAGCTTTCTTT. The whole variable domain, filled in from reference TRBV7-9 and TRBJ1-1, reads DTGVSQNPRHKITKRGQNVTFRCDPISEHNRLYWYRQTLGQGPEFLTYFQNEAQLEKSRLLSDRFSAERPKGSFSTLEIQRTEQGDSAMYLCASSSDSPGAFFGQGTRLTVV.

The chain carries TRBV28 and TRBJ2-6, with D unclear. Trimming stripped 5 bases from V and 1 base from J, with 9 bases between. CDR1 and CDR2 (germline): MDHEN, SYDVKM. This CDR3 contains 15 residues. The CDR3 protein is CASSISISGANVLTF. DNA of the CDR3: TGTGCCAGCAGTATTTCTATTTCTGGGGCCAACGTCCTGACTTTC.

The rearrangement links TRBV11-3 to TRBJ2-1; no definite D call. Germline CDR1 SGHNT, CDR2 YENEEA. Trimming took off 1 base at V and 6 bases at J, with 4 bases between the two ends. The CDR3 sequence is 12 residues long. The CDR3 coding sequence is TGTGCCAGCAGCTTAGGGCCCAATGAGCAGTTCTTC. It translates to CASSLGPNEQFF.

This rearrangement joins TRBV10-2 to TRBJ1-4; TRBD1 is a possible D gene (5 bases). The CDR3 is 11 amino acids. In germline, CDR1 is WSHSY, CDR2 SAAADI. Trimming cost V 8 bases and J 4 bases, with 5 bases left between them. The chain's CDR3 is CASGGNEKLFF. The CDR3 region has the DNA TGCGCCAGCGGGGGTAATGAAAAACTGTTTTTT.

This clone was recorded a few times. This rearrangement joins TRBV29-1 to TRBJ1-4, with D tentatively TRBD1 (5 bases). Germline V CDR1 and CDR2: SQVTM, ANQGSEA. Deletions cut 4 bases from V and 6 bases from J, with 9 bases between. CDR3 length: 12 amino acids. For the CDR3, the DNA is TGCAGCGTTGCTCAGGGTGATGAAAAACTGTTTTTT. Translation gives CSVAQGDEKLFF.

The chain recombines TRBV19 with TRBJ2-5; no clear D gene. The CDR3 runs 12 residues. The germline gives CDR1 LNHDA, CDR2 SQIVND (reference sequence). V lost 6 bases and J lost 5, with 10 bases in between. CDR3 in amino acids: CASSDKAETQYF. The CDR3 DNA is TGTGCCAGTAGCGACAAGGCGGAGACCCAGTACTTC.